This T cell receptor beta chain derives from a study of shared clonotypes between healthy human individuals. Study-level points and caveats: Sample collection involved blood only; tissue repertoires are likely different.

Selected positively for CCR7 and CD45RO-negative, naive CD8 cells excluded terminally differentiated effector memory CD45RA+ cells. With V trimmed by 2 bases and J by 4 bases, 12 bases remained unmatched. The CDR3 length is 17 residues. Per germline, CDR1 SEHNR and CDR2 FQNEAQ (reference sequence). Sequencing used immunoSEQ multiplex PCR; TCRdb keeps in-frame clones, though not all of them. The sample yields approximately 2,200,000 clones, approximately 94% seen once. In the case of this clone: The antigen is undetermined.

The sequence derives from a man aged 18 to 30 in good health. Some clones in this sample may be carry-over from other donors' samples. This chain links TRBV7-9 with TRBJ2-3; 7 nucleotides agree with TRBD2. The specimen was naive CD8+ T cells from PBMCs. The CDR3 spells CASSLSPGRERPDTQYF. In nucleotides, the CDR3 is TGTGCCAGCAGCTTAAGTCCAGGGCGGGAGAGGCCAGATACGCAGTATTTT.